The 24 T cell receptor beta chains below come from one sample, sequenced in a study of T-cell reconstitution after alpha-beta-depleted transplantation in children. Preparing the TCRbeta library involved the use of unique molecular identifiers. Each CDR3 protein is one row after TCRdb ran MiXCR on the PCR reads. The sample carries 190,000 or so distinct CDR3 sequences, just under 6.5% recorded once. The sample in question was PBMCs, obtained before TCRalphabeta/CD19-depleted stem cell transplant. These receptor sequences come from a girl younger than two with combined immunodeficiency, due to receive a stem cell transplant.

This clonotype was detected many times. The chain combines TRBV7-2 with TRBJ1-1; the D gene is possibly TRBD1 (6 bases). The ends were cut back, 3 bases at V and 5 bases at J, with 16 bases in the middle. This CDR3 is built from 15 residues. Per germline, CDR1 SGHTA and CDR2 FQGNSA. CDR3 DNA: TGTGCCAGCAGCTTCAACAGGGCGAGCAGTACTGAAGCTTTCTTT. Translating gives CASSFNRASSTEAFF.

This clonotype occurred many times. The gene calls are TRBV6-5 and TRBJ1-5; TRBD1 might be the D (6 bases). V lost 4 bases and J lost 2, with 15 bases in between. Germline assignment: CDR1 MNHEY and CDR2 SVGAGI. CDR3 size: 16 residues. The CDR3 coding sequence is TGTGCCAGCAGTTCCTCAGGGGTCGGCGGCAATCAGCCCCAGCATTTT. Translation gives CASSSSGVGGNQPQHF.

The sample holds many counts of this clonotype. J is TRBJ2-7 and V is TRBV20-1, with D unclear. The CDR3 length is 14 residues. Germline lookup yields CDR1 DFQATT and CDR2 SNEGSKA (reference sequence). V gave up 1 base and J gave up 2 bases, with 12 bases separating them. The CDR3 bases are TGCAGTGCTAGAGGGGCCGGCCCCACCTACGAGCAGTACTTC. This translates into CSARGAGPTYEQYF.

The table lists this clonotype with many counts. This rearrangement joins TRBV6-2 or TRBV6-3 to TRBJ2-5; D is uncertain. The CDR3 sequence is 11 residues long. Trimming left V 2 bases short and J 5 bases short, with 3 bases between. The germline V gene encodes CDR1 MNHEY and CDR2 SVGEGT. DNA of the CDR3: TGTGCCAGCAGTTACCGGGAGACCCAGTACTTC. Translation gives CASSYRETQYF.

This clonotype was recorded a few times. The CDR3 protein is CSASDRTTRLGVNEQFF. In DNA, the CDR3 is TGCAGTGCTAGTGATAGGACTACAAGACTGGGGGTGAATGAGCAGTTCTTC. This chain connects TRBV20-1 to TRBJ2-1; maybe TRBD2 (6 bases). The CDR3 has 17 residues. The germline CDR1 and CDR2 sequences are DFQATT and SNEGSKA (reference sequence). Between the trimmed V and J ends, which lost 3 bases and 7 bases, there was a span of 25 bases.

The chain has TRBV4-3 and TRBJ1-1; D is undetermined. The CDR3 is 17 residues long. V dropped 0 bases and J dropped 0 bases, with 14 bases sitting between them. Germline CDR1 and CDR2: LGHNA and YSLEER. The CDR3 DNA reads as TGCGCCAGCAGCCAAGAGATTGTCAGGAGGGTGAACACTGAAGCTTTCTTT. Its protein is CASSQEIVRRVNTEAFF.

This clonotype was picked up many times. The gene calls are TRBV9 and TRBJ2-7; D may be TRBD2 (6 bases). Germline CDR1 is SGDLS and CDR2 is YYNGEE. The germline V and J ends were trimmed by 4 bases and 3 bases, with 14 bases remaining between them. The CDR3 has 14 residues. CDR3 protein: CASSRGGADYEQYF. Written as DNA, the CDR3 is TGTGCCAGCAGCCGGGGCGGGGCTGACTACGAGCAGTACTTC. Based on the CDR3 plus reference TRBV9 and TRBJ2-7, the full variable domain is DSGVTQTPKHLITATGQRVTLRCSPRSGDLSVYWYQQSLDQGLQFLIQYYNGEERAKGNILERFSAQQFPDLHSELNLSSLELGDSALYFCASSRGGADYEQYFGPGTRLTVT.

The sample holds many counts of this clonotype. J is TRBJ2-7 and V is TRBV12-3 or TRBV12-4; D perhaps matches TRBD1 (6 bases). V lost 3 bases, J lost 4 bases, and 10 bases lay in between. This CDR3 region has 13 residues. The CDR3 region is CASSFGGEYEQYF. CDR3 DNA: TGTGCCAGCAGTTTTGGGGGCGAGTACGAGCAGTACTTC.

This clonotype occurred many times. In DNA, the CDR3 is TGCAGTGCTAGCCCGAGTTTTTACGCCAGCACAGATACGCAGTATTTT. Translated, it gives CSASPSFYASTDTQYF. The chain is built from TRBV20-1 and TRBJ2-3; D uncertain. Trimming stripped 3 bases from V and 0 bases from J, with 16 bases between. Germline CDR1 DFQATT, CDR2 SNEGSKA (reference sequence). CDR3 length equals 16 residues.

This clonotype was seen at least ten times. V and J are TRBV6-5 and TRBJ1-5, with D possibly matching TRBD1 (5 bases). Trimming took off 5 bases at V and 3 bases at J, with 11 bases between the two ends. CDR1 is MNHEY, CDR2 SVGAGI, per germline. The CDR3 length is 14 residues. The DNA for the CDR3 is TGTGCCAGCAGTCCCGGGACTGACAATCAGCCCCAGCATTTT. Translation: CASSPGTDNQPQHF.

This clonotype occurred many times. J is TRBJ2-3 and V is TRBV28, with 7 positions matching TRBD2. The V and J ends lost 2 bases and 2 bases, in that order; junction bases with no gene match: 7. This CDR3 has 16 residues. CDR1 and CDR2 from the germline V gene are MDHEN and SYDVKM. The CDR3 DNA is TGTGCCAGCAGTTTAGCGGGAGAGGGATACACAGATACGCAGTATTTT. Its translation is CASSLAGEGYTDTQYF.

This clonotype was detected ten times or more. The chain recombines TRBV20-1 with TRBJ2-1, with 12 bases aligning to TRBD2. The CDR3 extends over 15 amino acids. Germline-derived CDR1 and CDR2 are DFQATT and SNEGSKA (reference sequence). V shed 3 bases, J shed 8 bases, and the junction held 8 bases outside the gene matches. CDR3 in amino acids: CSARPLAGGTYEQFF. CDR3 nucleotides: TGCAGTGCTAGGCCCCTAGCGGGGGGGACGTATGAGCAGTTCTTC.

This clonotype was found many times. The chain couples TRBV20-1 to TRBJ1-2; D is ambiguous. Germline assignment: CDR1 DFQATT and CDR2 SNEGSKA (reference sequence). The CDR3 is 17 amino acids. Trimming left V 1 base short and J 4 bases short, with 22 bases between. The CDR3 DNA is TGCAGTGCTAGAGGGTTATGGCAGCAGCCCTCATCCTATGGCTACACCTTC. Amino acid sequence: CSARGLWQQPSSYGYTF.

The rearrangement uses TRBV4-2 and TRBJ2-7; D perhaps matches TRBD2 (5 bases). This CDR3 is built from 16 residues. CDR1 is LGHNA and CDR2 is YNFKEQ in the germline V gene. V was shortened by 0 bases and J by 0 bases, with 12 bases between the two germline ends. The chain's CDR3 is CASSQDDSRDSYEQYF. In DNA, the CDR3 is TGTGCCAGCAGCCAAGATGACTCGAGGGACTCCTACGAGCAGTACTTC.

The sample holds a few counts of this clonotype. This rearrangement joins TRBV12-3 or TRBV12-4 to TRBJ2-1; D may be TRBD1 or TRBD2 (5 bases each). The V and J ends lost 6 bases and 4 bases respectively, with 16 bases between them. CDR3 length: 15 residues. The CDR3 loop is CASSPPGPSYNEQFF. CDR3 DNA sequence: TGTGCCAGCAGCCCTCCGGGACCCAGTTACAATGAGCAGTTCTTC.

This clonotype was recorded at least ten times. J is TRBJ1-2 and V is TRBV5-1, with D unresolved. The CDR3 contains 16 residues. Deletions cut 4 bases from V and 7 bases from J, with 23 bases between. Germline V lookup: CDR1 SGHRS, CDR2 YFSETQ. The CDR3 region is CASSPLTGELSSGYTF. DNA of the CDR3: TGCGCCAGCAGCCCATTGACGGGTGAGCTGAGTTCTGGCTACACCTTC.

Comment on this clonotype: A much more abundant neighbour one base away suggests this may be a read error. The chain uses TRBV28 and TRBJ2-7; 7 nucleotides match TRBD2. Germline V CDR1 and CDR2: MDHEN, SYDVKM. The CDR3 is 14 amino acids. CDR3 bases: TGTGCCACCAGTCCCCTAGCGGAAATCTACGAGCAGTACTTC. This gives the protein CATSPLAEIYEQYF.

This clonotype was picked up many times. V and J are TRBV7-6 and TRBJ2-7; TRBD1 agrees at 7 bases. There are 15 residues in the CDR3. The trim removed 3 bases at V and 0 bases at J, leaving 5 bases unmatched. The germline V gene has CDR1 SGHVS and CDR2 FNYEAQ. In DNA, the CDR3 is TGTGCCAGCAGCTTTTCGACAGGGCCCTCCTACGAGCAGTACTTC. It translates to CASSFSTGPSYEQYF.

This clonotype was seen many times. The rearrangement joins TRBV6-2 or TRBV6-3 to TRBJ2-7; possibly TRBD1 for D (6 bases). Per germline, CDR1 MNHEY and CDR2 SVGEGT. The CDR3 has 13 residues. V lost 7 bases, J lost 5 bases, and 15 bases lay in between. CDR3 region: CASNADRPHEQYF. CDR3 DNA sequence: TGTGCCAGCAACGCCGACAGGCCCCACGAGCAGTACTTC.

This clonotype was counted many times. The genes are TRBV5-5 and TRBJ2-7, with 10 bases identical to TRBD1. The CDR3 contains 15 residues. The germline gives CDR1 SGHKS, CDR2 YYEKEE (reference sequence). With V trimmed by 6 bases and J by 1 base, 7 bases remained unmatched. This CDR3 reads CASKGGQGLSYEQYF. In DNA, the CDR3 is TGTGCCAGCAAGGGGGGACAGGGGCTATCCTACGAGCAGTACTTC.

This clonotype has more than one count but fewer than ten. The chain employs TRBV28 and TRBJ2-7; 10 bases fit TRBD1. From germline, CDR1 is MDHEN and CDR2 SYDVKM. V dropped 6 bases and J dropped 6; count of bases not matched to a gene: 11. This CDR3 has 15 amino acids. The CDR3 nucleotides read TGTGCCAGCAGCCCCGACTGGACAGGGGGGTTCGAGCAGTACTTC. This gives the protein CASSPDWTGGFEQYF.

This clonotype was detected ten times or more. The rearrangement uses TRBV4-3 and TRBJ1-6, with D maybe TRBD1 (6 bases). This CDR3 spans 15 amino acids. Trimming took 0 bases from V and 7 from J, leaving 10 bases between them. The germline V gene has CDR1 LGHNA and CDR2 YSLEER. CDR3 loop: CASSQDRTVNSPLHF. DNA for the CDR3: TGCGCCAGCAGCCAAGATAGGACAGTGAATTCACCCCTCCACTTT.

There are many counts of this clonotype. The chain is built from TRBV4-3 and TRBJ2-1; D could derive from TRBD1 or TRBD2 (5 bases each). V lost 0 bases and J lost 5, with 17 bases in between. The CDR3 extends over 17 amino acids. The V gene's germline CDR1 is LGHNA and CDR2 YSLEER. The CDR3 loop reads CASSQDPFAGTNNEQFF. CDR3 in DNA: TGCGCCAGCAGCCAAGACCCCTTCGCAGGGACCAACAATGAGCAGTTCTTC.

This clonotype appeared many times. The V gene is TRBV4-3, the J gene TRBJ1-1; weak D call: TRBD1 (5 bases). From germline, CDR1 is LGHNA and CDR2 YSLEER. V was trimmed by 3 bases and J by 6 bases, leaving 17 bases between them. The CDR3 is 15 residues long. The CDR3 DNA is TGCGCCAGCAGCCAGGACCAGGGTGGGGTACCTGAAGCTTTCTTT. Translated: CASSQDQGGVPEAFF.